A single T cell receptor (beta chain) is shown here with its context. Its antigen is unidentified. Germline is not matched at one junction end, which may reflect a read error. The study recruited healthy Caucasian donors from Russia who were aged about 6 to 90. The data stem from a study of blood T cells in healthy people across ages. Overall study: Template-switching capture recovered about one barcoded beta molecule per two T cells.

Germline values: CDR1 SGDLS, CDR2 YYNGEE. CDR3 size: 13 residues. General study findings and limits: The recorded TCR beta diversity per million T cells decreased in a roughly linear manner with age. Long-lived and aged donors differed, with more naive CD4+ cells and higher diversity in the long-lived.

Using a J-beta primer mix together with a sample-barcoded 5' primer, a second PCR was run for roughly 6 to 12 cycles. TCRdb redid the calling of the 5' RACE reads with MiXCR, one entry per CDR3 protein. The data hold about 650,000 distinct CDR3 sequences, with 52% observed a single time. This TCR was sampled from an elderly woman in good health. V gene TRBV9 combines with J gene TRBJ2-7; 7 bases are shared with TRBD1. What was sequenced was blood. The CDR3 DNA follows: TGTGCCAGTAGCGTAGTAGGGGGCGGCGAGCAGTACTTC. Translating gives CASSVVGGGEQYF.